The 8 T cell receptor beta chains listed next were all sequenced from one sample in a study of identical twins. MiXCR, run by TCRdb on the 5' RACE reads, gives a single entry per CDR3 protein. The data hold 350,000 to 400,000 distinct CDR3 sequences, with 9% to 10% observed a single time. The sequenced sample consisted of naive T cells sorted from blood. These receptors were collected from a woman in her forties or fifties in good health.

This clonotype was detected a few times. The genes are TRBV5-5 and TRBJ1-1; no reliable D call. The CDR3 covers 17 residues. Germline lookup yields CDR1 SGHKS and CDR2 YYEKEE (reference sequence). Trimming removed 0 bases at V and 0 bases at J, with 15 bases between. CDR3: CASSLVFLRNLNTEAFF. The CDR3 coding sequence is TGTGCCAGCAGCTTGGTTTTCCTACGGAACTTGAACACTGAAGCTTTCTTT. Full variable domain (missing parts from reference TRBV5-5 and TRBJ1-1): DAGVTQSPTHLIKTRGQQVTLRCSPISGHKSVSWYQQVLGQGPQFIFQYYEKEERGRGNFPDRFSARQFPNYSSELNVNALLLGDSALYLCASSLVFLRNLNTEAFFGQGTRLTVV.

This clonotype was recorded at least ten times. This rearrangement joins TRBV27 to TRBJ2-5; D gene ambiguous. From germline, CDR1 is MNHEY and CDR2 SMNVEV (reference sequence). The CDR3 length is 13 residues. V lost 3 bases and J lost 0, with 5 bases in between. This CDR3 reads CASSFRNQETQYF. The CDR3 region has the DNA TGTGCCAGCAGTTTCCGGAACCAAGAGACCCAGTACTTC.

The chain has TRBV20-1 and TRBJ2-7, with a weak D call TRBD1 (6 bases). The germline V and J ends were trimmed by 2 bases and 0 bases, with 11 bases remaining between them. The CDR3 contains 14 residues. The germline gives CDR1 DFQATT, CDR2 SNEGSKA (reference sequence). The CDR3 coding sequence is TGCAGTGCTAGACTAACAGGGAGCTCCTACGAGCAGTACTTC. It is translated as CSARLTGSSYEQYF.

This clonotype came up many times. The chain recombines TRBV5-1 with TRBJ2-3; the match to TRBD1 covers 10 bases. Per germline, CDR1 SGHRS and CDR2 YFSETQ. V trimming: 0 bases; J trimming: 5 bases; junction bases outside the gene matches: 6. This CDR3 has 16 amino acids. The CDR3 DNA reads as TGCGCCAGCAGCTTGGTGACAGGGGGCCCGGGAGATACGCAGTATTTT. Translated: CASSLVTGGPGDTQYF.

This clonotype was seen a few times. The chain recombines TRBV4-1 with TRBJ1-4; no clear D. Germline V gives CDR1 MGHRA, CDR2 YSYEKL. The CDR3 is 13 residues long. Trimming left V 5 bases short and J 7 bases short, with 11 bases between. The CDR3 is CASSSRFPEKLFF. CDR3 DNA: TGCGCCAGCAGCTCACGGTTTCCTGAAAAACTGTTTTTT.

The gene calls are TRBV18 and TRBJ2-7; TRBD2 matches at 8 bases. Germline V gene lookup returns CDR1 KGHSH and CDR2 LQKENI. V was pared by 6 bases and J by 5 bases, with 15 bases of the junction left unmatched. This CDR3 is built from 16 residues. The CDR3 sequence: CASSLVQAGGGNEQYV. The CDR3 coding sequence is TGTGCCAGCTCCCTTGTACAGGCGGGAGGAGGAAACGAGCAGTACGTC.

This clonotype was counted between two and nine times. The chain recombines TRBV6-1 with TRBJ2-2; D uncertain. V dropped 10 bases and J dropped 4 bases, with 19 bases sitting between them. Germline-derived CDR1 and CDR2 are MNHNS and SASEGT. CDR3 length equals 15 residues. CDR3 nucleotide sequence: TGTGCCACCTATTCCTTGGGGATTTCCACCGGGGAGCTGTTTTTT. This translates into CATYSLGISTGELFF.

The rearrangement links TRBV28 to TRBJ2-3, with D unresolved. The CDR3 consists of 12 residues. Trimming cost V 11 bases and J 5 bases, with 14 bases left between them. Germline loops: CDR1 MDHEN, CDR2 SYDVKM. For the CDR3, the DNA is TGTGCCGTGGGGTCGGGTTTAGATACGCAGTATTTT. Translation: CAVGSGLDTQYF.